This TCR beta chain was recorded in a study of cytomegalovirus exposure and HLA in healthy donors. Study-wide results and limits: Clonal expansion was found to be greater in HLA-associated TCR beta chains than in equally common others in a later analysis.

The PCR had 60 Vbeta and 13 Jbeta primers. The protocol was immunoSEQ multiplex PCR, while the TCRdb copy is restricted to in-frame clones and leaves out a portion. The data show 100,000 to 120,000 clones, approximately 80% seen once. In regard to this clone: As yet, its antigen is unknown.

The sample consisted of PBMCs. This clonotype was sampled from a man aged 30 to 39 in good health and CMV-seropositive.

DNA for the CDR3: TGTGCCAGCAGTGAAGACGGGACAGAGGGAGGCTACACCTTC. Protein product: CASSEDGTEGGYTF. The chain recombines TRBV2 with TRBJ1-2; TRBD1 agrees at 7 bases. This CDR3 is built from 14 residues. Germline V gene sequence: CDR1 SNHLY, CDR2 FYNNEI. After removal of 1 base from V and 8 bases from J, the junction contained 7 bases not matched to a gene.